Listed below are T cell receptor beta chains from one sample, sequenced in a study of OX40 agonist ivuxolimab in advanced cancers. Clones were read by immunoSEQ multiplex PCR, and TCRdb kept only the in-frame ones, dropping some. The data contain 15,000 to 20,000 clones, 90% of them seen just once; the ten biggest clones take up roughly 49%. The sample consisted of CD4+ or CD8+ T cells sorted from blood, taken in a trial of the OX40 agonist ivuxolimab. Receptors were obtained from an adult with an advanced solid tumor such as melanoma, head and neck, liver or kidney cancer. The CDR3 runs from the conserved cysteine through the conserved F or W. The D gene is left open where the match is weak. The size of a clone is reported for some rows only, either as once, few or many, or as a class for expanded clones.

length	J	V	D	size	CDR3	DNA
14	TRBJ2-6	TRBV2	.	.	CASRPLSGANVLTF	TGTGCCAGTAGACCTCTCTCTGGGGCCAACGTCCTGACTTTC
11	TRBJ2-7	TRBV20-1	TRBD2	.	CSAILAGEQYF	TGCAGTGCTATTTTAGCGGGGGAGCAGTACTTC
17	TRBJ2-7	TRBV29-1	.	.	CSVARPVGEAVWNEQYF	TGCAGCGTGGCCCGGCCGGTCGGGGAAGCCGTTTGGAACGAGCAGTACTTC
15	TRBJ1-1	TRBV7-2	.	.	CASSYPQGGHTEAFF	TGTGCCAGCAGCTATCCTCAGGGAGGTCACACTGAAGCTTTCTTT
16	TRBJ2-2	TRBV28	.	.	CASSHLQGSNTGELFF	TGTGCCAGCAGCCACTTACAGGGATCGAACACCGGGGAGCTGTTTTTT
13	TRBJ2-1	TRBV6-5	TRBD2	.	CASSLTSGREQFF	TGTGCCAGCAGTCTTACTAGCGGTCGCGAGCAGTTCTTC
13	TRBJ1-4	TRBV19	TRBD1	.	CASSVDRAGKLFF	TGTGCCAGTAGTGTCGACAGGGCGGGAAAACTGTTTTTT
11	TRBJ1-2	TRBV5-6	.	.	CASSEGVGYTF	TGTGCCAGCAGCGAGGGGGTTGGCTACACCTTC
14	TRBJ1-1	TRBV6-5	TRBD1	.	CASSYDRVDTEAFF	TGTGCCAGCAGTTACGACAGGGTGGACACTGAAGCTTTCTTT
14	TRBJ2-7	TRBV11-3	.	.	CASSFLRDSYEQYF	TGTGCCAGCAGCTTCCTGCGGGACTCCTACGAGCAGTACTTC
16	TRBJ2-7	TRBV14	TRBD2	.	CASSHPLAGAVYEQYF	TGTGCCAGCAGCCACCCTCTAGCGGGAGCGGTTTACGAGCAGTACTTC
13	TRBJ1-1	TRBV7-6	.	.	CASSDTLNTEAFF	TGTGCCAGCAGCGATACACTGAACACTGAAGCTTTCTTT
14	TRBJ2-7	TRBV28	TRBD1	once	CASSLTGGLIEQYF	TGTGCCAGCAGTTTAACAGGGGGGTTGATAGAGCAGTACTTC
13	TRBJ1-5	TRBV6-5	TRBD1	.	CASSYARGQPQHF	TGTGCCAGCAGTTACGCCAGGGGGCAGCCCCAGCATTTT
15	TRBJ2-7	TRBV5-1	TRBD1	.	CASSTQQGVGDEQYF	TGCGCCAGCAGCACTCAACAGGGGGTCGGGGACGAGCAGTACTTC
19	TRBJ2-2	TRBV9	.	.	CASSVALASAILHTGELFF	TGTGCCAGCAGCGTAGCCCTAGCTAGCGCCATATTACACACCGGGGAGCTGTTTTTT
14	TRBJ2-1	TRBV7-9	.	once	CASSPRTDYNEQFF	TGTGCCAGCAGCCCCCGGACAGATTACAATGAGCAGTTCTTC
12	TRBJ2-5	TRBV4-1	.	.	CASSHIEETQYF	TGCGCCAGCAGCCATATTGAAGAGACCCAGTACTTC
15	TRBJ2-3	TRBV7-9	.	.	CASSQLGGSTDTQYF	TGTGCCAGCAGCCAACTAGGCGGATCCACAGATACGCAGTATTTT
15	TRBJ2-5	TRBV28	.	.	CASSLGTGLRETQYF	TGTGCCAGCAGTTTAGGGACTGGGCTCCGAGAGACCCAGTACTTC
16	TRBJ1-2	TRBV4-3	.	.	CASSQDRTDSKYGYTF	TGCGCCAGCAGCCAAGATCGTACAGATTCTAAGTATGGCTACACCTTC
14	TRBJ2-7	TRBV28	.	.	CASSLDRSRGEQYF	TGTGCCAGCAGTTTAGACCGGAGTAGAGGGGAGCAGTACTTC
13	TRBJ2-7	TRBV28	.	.	CASSPTDSYEQYF	TGTGCCAGCAGTCCTACCGACTCCTACGAGCAGTACTTC
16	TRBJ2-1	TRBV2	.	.	CATDATGRSSYNEQFF	TGTGCCACCGACGCGACTGGTCGAAGCTCCTACAATGAGCAGTTCTTC
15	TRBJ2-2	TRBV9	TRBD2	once	CASSVGAGGAGELFF	TGTGCCAGCAGCGTAGGTGCGGGGGGAGCCGGGGAGCTGTTTTTT
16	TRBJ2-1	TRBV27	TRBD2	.	CASSFLRAGGGNEQFF	TGTGCCAGCAGTTTCCTTAGGGCGGGAGGAGGGAATGAGCAGTTCTTC
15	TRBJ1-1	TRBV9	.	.	CASSVKGQADTEAFF	TGTGCCAGCAGCGTTAAGGGGCAGGCGGACACTGAAGCTTTCTTT